The clone carrying this T cell receptor beta chain was seen only a few times. Its specificity is not known. The data stem from a study of vaccination effects on CD4 cells after COVID-19. Method: immunoSEQ multiplex PCR; TCRdb's copy keeps in-frame clones and lacks some. The data hold some 68,000 clones, with over 65% observed a single time. Antigen-specific CD4+ T cell clonotypes were called by their expansion after viral peptide-pool culture in ViraFEST. With about 9 days of culture completed, CD4+ T cells were isolated. Among the vaccine recipients, none had a prior SARS-CoV-2 infection, and nucleocapsid antibodies were negative. This clonotype was sampled from a human donor who received a COVID-19 vaccine. This specimen consisted of CD4+ T cells from PBMCs cultured with HCoV-OC43 spike peptides, obtained before COVID-19 vaccination. Stated subset: HCoV-OC43 spike overlapping peptide pool stimulation.

CDR3 sequence (DNA): TGTGCCAGCTCAACGACGGGACAGGCCAACTCTGGAAACACCATATATTTT. Amino acid sequence: CASSTTGQANSGNTIYF. The chain couples TRBV18 to TRBJ1-3, with 8 bases identical to TRBD1. Germline assignment: CDR1 KGHSH and CDR2 LQKENI. CDR3 length: 17 residues. J lost 0 bases, V lost 5 bases, and 9 bases had no gene match.